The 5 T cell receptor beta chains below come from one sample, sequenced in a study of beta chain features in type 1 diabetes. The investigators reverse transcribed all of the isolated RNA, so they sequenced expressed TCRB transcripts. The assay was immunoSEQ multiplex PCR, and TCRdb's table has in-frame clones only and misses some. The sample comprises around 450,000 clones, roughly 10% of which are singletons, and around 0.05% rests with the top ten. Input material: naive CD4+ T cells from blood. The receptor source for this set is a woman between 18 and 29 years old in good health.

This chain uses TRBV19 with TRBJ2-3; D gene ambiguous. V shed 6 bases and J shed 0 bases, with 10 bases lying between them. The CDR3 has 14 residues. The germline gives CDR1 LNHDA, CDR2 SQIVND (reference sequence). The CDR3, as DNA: TGTGCCAGTAGGGTGGGCAGGAGCACAGATACGCAGTATTTT. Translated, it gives CASRVGRSTDTQYF.

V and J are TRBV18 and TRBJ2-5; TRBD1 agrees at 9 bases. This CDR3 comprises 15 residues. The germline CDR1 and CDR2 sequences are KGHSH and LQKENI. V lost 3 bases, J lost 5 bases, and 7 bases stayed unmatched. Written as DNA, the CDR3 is TGTGCCAGCTCACCCCCCGACAGGGGGAGGGAGACCCAGTACTTC. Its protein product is CASSPPDRGRETQYF.

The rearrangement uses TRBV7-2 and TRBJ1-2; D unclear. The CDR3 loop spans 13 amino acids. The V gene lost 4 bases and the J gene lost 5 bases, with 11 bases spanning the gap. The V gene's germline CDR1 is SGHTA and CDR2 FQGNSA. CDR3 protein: CASSSLHAYGYTF. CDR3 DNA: TGTGCCAGCAGCTCACTACATGCTTATGGCTACACCTTC. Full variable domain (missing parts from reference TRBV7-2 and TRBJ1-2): GAGVSQSPSNKVTEKGKDVELRCDPISGHTALYWYRQSLGQGLEFLIYFQGNSAPDKSGLPSDRFSAERTGGSVSTLTIQRTQQEDSAVYLCASSSLHAYGYTFGSGTRLTVV.

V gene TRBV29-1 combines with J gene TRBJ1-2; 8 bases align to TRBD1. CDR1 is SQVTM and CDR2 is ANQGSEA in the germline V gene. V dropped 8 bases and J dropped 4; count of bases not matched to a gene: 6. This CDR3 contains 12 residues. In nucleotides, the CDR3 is TGCAGCATCAGGACAGGGTCCTATGGCTACACCTTC. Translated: CSIRTGSYGYTF.

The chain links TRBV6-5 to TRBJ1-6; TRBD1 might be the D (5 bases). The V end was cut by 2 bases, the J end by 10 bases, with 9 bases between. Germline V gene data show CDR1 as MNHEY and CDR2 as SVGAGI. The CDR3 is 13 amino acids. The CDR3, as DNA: TGTGCCAGCAGTTACGAGGGGCGATCACCCCTCCACTTT. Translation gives CASSYEGRSPLHF.